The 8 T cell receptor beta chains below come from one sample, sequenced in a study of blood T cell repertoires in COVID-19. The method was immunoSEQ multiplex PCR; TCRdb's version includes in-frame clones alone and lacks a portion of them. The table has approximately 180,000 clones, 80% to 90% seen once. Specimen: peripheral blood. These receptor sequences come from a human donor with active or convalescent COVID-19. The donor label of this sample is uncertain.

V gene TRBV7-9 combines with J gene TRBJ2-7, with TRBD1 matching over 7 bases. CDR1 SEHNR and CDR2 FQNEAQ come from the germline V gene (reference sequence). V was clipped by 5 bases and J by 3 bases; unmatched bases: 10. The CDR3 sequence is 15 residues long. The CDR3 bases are TGTGCCAGCAGCCCCAGCAGGGGGAGTATCTACGAGCAGTACTTC. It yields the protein CASSPSRGSIYEQYF.

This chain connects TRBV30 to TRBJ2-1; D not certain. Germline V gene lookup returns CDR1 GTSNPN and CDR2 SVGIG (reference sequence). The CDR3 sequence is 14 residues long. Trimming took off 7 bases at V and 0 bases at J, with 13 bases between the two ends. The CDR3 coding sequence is TGTGCCTTAATGAGAGTTAGCTCCTACAATGAGCAGTTCTTC. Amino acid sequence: CALMRVSSYNEQFF.

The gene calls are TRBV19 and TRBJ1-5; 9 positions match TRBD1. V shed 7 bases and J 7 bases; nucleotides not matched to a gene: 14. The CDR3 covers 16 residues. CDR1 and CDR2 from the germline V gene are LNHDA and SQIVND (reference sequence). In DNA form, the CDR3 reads TGTGCCAGTAACAATATTCCGGACAGGGGTGAACAGCCCCAGCATTTT. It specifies CASNNIPDRGEQPQHF.

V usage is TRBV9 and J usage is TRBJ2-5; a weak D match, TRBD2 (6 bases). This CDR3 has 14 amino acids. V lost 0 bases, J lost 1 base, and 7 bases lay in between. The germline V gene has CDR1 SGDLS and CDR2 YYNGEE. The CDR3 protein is CASSVGDFQETQYF. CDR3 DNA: TGTGCCAGCAGCGTAGGGGACTTCCAAGAGACCCAGTACTTC. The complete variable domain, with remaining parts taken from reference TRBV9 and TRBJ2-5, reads DSGVTQTPKHLITATGQRVTLRCSPRSGDLSVYWYQQSLDQGLQFLIQYYNGEERAKGNILERFSAQQFPDLHSELNLSSLELGDSALYFCASSVGDFQETQYFGPGTRLLVL.

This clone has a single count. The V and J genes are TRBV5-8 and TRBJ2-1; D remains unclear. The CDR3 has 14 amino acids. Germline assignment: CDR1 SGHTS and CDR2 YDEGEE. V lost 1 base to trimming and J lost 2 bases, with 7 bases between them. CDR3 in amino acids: CASSLRGTYNEQFF. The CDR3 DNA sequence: TGTGCCAGCAGCTTGCGCGGAACCTACAATGAGCAGTTCTTC.

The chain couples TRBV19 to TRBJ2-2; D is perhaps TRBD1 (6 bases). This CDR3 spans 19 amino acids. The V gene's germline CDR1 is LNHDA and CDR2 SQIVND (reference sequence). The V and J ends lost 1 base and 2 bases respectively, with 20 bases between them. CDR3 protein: CASSIGWQGTGPNTGELFF. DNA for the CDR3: TGTGCCAGTAGTATAGGGTGGCAGGGGACGGGTCCCAACACCGGGGAGCTGTTTTTT.

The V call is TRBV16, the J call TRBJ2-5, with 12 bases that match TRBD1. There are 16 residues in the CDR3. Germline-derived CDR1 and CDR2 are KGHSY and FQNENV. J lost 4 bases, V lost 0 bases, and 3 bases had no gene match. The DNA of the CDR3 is TGTGCCAGCAGCCAATCATGGGACAGGGGGCGAGAGACCCAGTACTTC. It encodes CASSQSWDRGRETQYF.

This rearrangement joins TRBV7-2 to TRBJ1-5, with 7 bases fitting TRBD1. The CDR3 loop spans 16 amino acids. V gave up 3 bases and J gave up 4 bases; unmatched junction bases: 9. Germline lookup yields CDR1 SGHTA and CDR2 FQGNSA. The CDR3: CASSFGKTGWNQPQHF. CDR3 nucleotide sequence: TGTGCCAGCAGCTTTGGGAAGACAGGGTGGAATCAGCCCCAGCATTTT. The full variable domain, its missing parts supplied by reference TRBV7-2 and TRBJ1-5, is GAGVSQSPSNKVTEKGKDVELRCDPISGHTALYWYRQSLGQGLEFLIYFQGNSAPDKSGLPSDRFSAERTGGSVSTLTIQRTQQEDSAVYLCASSFGKTGWNQPQHFGDGTRLSIL.